A selection of T cell receptor beta chains follows, all from one sample in a study of monozygotic twins with inflammatory bowel disease. Using the 5' RACE reads, TCRdb records one entry per CDR3 protein without DNA. The sample table sets out about 380,000 distinct CDR3 sequences. Material: blood. The receptor set was obtained from a human donor with ulcerative colitis or Crohn's disease, or a healthy co-twin of an affected twin (not recorded which). Each CDR3 is given with its conserved first and last residue. The order of the fields is J gene, V gene, CDR3 protein.

j_gene: TRBJ1-6; v_gene: TRBV5-6; CDR3aa: CASRAGYSPLHF
j_gene: TRBJ1-1; v_gene: TRBV20-1; CDR3aa: CSARWGGRGTEAFF
j_gene: TRBJ2-7; v_gene: TRBV7-2; CDR3aa: CASRRTGGYYEQYF
j_gene: TRBJ2-7; v_gene: TRBV29-1; CDR3aa: CSVEAKTGPYEQYF
j_gene: TRBJ2-1; v_gene: TRBV6-5; CDR3aa: CASSYVPSSYNEQFF
j_gene: TRBJ2-2; v_gene: TRBV5-1; CDR3aa: CASSLEGASTGELFF
j_gene: TRBJ2-1; v_gene: TRBV29-1; CDR3aa: CSATTTGGPRFF
j_gene: TRBJ1-4; v_gene: TRBV7-9; CDR3aa: CAGSLRQGNEKLFF
j_gene: TRBJ2-2; v_gene: TRBV5-1; CDR3aa: CASSFLQNTGELFF
j_gene: TRBJ2-5; v_gene: TRBV9; CDR3aa: CASSVRTGETQYF
j_gene: TRBJ2-7; v_gene: TRBV12-3/TRBV12-4; CDR3aa: CASSFYGLASLRYEQYF
j_gene: TRBJ2-3; v_gene: TRBV5-1; CDR3aa: CASSLSKDRDTQYF
j_gene: TRBJ2-5; v_gene: TRBV18; CDR3aa: CASSTGTGIQAQETQYF
j_gene: TRBJ2-6; v_gene: TRBV7-2; CDR3aa: CASSLGQGYAGANVLTF
j_gene: TRBJ2-1; v_gene: TRBV7-2; CDR3aa: CASSTGPLNEQFF
j_gene: TRBJ1-2; v_gene: TRBV4-3; CDR3aa: CASSQPILTGDDYGYTF
j_gene: TRBJ2-7; v_gene: TRBV4-2; CDR3aa: CASSQLQGAGYEQYF
j_gene: TRBJ1-1; v_gene: TRBV6-2/TRBV6-3; CDR3aa: CASSYWARQGITGNTEAFF
j_gene: TRBJ1-1; v_gene: TRBV14; CDR3aa: CASSWTGLAEAFF
j_gene: TRBJ2-5; v_gene: TRBV7-2; CDR3aa: CASSLVGTKETQYF
j_gene: TRBJ1-1; v_gene: TRBV20-1; CDR3aa: CSGRTGGLNTEAFF
j_gene: TRBJ1-1; v_gene: TRBV5-1; CDR3aa: CASSLGWGKGMNTEAFF
j_gene: TRBJ2-7; v_gene: TRBV12-3/TRBV12-4; CDR3aa: CASSTGGDRDYEQYF
j_gene: TRBJ2-1; v_gene: TRBV19; CDR3aa: CASSIGPGIGLQFF
j_gene: TRBJ2-1; v_gene: TRBV3-1; CDR3aa: CASTNGGVQYNEQFF
j_gene: TRBJ2-5; v_gene: TRBV7-3; CDR3aa: CASSPDVRETQYF
j_gene: TRBJ2-2; v_gene: TRBV4-1; CDR3aa: CASSQDPPGTTNTGELFF
j_gene: TRBJ1-1; v_gene: TRBV30; CDR3aa: CAWSPTGWATEAFF